This is a list of T cell receptor beta chains from one sample in a study of vaccination and CD4 T cells after COVID-19. Antigen specificity for these receptors is unknown. TCRdb fed the PCR reads into MiXCR, producing one record per CDR3 protein. The sample has about 17,000 distinct CDR3 sequences, roughly 43% seen once. The source was CD4+ T cells from blood, cultured in vitro, collected before SARS-CoV-2 vaccination. The receptor set was obtained from a human donor who had recovered from COVID-19. Each CDR3 is given with its conserved first and last residue. The order of the fields is CDR3 DNA, CDR3 protein, J gene, clone size, D gene, V gene. The D gene is left open where the match is weak. Not every row has a clone size; where given, it reads once, few, many or a size class.

cdr3_nt: TGCAGTGCATCCTCTCGGGAGGGGGGCTACAATGAGCAGTTCTTC
cdr3_aa: CSASSREGGYNEQFF
j_call: TRBJ2-1
clone_size: few
d_call: TRBD2
v_call: TRBV20-1

cdr3_nt: TGTGCCAGCAGTTTACAAGGGAGCGCTTTCTTT
cdr3_aa: CASSLQGSAFF
j_call: TRBJ1-1
clone_size: few
d_call: .
v_call: TRBV28

cdr3_nt: TGTGCCAGCAGCCAAATTAGCGGGAGAGGCACAGATACGCAGTATTTT
cdr3_aa: CASSQISGRGTDTQYF
j_call: TRBJ2-3
clone_size: once
d_call: TRBD2
v_call: TRBV6-2/TRBV6-3

cdr3_nt: TGTGCCAGCAGTGAAAAGGGACAGCCCGGGTTCTCGTGGGGCTACACCTTC
cdr3_aa: CASSEKGQPGFSWGYTF
j_call: TRBJ1-2
clone_size: once
d_call: TRBD1
v_call: TRBV6-1

cdr3_nt: TGTGCCATCAGTGAGTTCAGGGGGCAGGACGAGCAGTACTTC
cdr3_aa: CAISEFRGQDEQYF
j_call: TRBJ2-7
clone_size: .
d_call: TRBD1
v_call: TRBV10-3

cdr3_nt: TGCAGTGCTACGCCGGGACAGGCCTACGAGCAGTACTTC
cdr3_aa: CSATPGQAYEQYF
j_call: TRBJ2-7
clone_size: few
d_call: TRBD1
v_call: TRBV20-1

cdr3_nt: TGTGCCAGCAGTCCCTCTGCTACTCTCTACGAGCAGTACTTC
cdr3_aa: CASSPSATLYEQYF
j_call: TRBJ2-7
clone_size: once
d_call: .
v_call: TRBV28

cdr3_nt: TGTGCCAGCAGCTTCGGGGTCGGGGGCCAGGGTGGAAACACCATATATTTT
cdr3_aa: CASSFGVGGQGGNTIYF
j_call: TRBJ1-3
clone_size: .
d_call: .
v_call: TRBV7-9

cdr3_nt: TGTGCCAGCAGCCGCTTTGGGGGCCTCAACACTGAAGCTTTCTTT
cdr3_aa: CASSRFGGLNTEAFF
j_call: TRBJ1-1
clone_size: once
d_call: .
v_call: TRBV7-3

cdr3_nt: TGTGCCAGCCTCTTTGGATCTGAACAGGGGGCAAGGGGCTACACCTTC
cdr3_aa: CASLFGSEQGARGYTF
j_call: TRBJ1-2
clone_size: .
d_call: TRBD1
v_call: TRBV19

cdr3_nt: TGTGCCAGCAGCTCCTTGGGACTAGCGGAGCCCGAAGAGACCCAGTACTTC
cdr3_aa: CASSSLGLAEPEETQYF
j_call: TRBJ2-5
clone_size: .
d_call: TRBD2
v_call: TRBV11-3

cdr3_nt: TGTGCCAGCAGCCGCGGCACGGATCCTGGAAACACCATATATTTT
cdr3_aa: CASSRGTDPGNTIYF
j_call: TRBJ1-3
clone_size: .
d_call: .
v_call: TRBV7-2

cdr3_nt: TGTGCCAGCAGCTCCGGGACTAGCGGGAGTCCTCCGTATTTT
cdr3_aa: CASSSGTSGSPPYF
j_call: TRBJ2-3
clone_size: .
d_call: TRBD2
v_call: TRBV11-2

cdr3_nt: TGTGCCAGCAGCCAGACTAGCGGGAGGTCCCCGAACACCGGGGAGCTGTTTTTT
cdr3_aa: CASSQTSGRSPNTGELFF
j_call: TRBJ2-2
clone_size: .
d_call: TRBD2
v_call: TRBV7-2

cdr3_nt: TGTGCCTGGAGAGGGAGGGGGGTCAACTATGGCTACACCTTC
cdr3_aa: CAWRGRGVNYGYTF
j_call: TRBJ1-2
clone_size: .
d_call: .
v_call: TRBV30

cdr3_nt: TGTGCCATCAGTGAGTCGGGGTATGAGCAGTTCTTC
cdr3_aa: CAISESGYEQFF
j_call: TRBJ2-1
clone_size: .
d_call: .
v_call: TRBV10-3

cdr3_nt: TGTGCCAGCAGCGCAGCGGGCCTTCAAGAGACCCAGTACTTC
cdr3_aa: CASSAAGLQETQYF
j_call: TRBJ2-5
clone_size: .
d_call: .
v_call: TRBV7-2

cdr3_nt: TGTGCCAGTAGTATTGATTTGGGGACTGAAGCTTTCTTT
cdr3_aa: CASSIDLGTEAFF
j_call: TRBJ1-1
clone_size: .
d_call: .
v_call: TRBV19

cdr3_nt: TGTGCCAGCACTCTAAGTTGGCTAGCGGGTTACAATGAGCAGTTCTTC
cdr3_aa: CASTLSWLAGYNEQFF
j_call: TRBJ2-1
clone_size: .
d_call: TRBD2
v_call: TRBV27

cdr3_nt: TGTGCCAGCTGTTACACAGATACGCAGTATTTT
cdr3_aa: CASCYTDTQYF
j_call: TRBJ2-3
clone_size: .
d_call: .
v_call: TRBV2

cdr3_nt: TGTGCCAGCAGTTACTCTTCCAGAGGCACTGGAAACACCATATATTTT
cdr3_aa: CASSYSSRGTGNTIYF
j_call: TRBJ1-3
clone_size: .
d_call: .
v_call: TRBV6-5

cdr3_nt: TGTGCCAGCAGCGTAGACGGCTTGACAGCCGGGGAGCTGTTTTTT
cdr3_aa: CASSVDGLTAGELFF
j_call: TRBJ2-2
clone_size: once
d_call: .
v_call: TRBV7-9

cdr3_nt: TGTGCCATCAGTGAGTCTGGACAGGGGTATAGTGGCTACACCTTC
cdr3_aa: CAISESGQGYSGYTF
j_call: TRBJ1-2
clone_size: .
d_call: TRBD1
v_call: TRBV10-3